This section outlines one T cell receptor beta chain sequence together with its context. The antigen is undetermined. V trimming: 4 bases; J trimming: 4 bases; junction bases outside the gene matches: 10. CDR3 length: 17 amino acids. Germline CDR1 is SEHNR and CDR2 is FQNEAQ (reference sequence). This sample was included in a study of OX40 agonist ivuxolimab in advanced cancers. Study as a whole: Participants averaged 60 years of age (range about 23 to 90) and were 75% to 90% male.

Study-level results: Among T cells, CD8+ cells averaged more expanded clones than CD4+ cells. Circulating CD4+ and CD8+ T cells showed clonal expansion by week 6 at 0.1 to 3.0 mg/kg.

The method was immunoSEQ multiplex PCR; TCRdb's version includes in-frame clones alone and lacks a portion of them. The sample lists 25,000 to 35,000 clones; 84% were seen once. This rearrangement joins TRBV7-9 to TRBJ1-6; 7 bases agree with TRBD1. This TCR was recovered from an adult with an advanced solid tumor such as melanoma, head and neck, liver or kidney cancer. The source was CD4+ or CD8+ T cells sorted from blood, collected in a trial of the OX40 agonist ivuxolimab. The CDR3 DNA follows: TGTGCCAGCAGCTCGTCGAATCGGGACAGTTATAATTCACCCCTCCACTTT. Translated, it gives CASSSSNRDSYNSPLHF. Full variable domain (outside the CDR3, taken from reference TRBV7-9 and TRBJ1-6): DTGVSQNPRHKITKRGQNVTFRCDPISEHNRLYWYRQTLGQGPEFLTYFQNEAQLEKSRLLSDRFSAERPKGSFSTLEIQRTEQGDSAMYLCASSSSNRDSYNSPLHFGNGTRLTVT.